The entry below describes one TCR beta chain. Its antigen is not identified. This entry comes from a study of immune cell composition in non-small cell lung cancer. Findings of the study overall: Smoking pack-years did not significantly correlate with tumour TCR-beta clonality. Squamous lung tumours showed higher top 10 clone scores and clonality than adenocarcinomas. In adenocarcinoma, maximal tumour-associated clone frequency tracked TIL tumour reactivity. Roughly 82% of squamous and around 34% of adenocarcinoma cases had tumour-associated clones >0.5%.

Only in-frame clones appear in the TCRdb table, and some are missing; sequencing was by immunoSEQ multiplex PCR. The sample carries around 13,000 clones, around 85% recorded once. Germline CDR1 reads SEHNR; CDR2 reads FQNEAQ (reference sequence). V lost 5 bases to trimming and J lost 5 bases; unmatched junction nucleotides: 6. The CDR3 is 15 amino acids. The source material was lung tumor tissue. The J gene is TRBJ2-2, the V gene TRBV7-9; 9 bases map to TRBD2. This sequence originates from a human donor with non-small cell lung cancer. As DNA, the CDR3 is TGTGCCAGCAGCCTCTGGACTAGCGTAACCGGGGAGCTGTTTTTT. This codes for CASSLWTSVTGELFF.